The TCR beta chain described here comes from a study of T cell repertoires in cytomegalovirus infection. General observations from the study: Predominance within the ex vivo response was attributable to HLA-C-restricted CMV-specific TCR beta clonotypes.

This clonotype was detected ten times or more. The antigen remains undetermined. TCRdb re-analysed the reads in MiXCR, keeping a single row per CDR3 protein. The data show 150,000 to 200,000 distinct CDR3 sequences, with about a tenth seen just once and about 4.6% held by the top ten. The sequencing input was PBMCs. This clonotype was sampled from a human donor in good health (CMV status not recorded). Some clones in this sample may be carry-over from other donors' samples.

In nucleotides, the CDR3 is TGTGCCATCAGTAGGGGCTCGGAAGAGACCCAGTACTTC. Its translation: CAISRGSEETQYF. This chain joins TRBV10-3 and TRBJ2-5; D perhaps matches TRBD1 (5 bases). V was pared by 5 bases and J by 3 bases, with 10 bases between. The CDR3 extends over 13 amino acids. CDR1 and CDR2 from the germline V gene are ENHRY and SYGVKD.